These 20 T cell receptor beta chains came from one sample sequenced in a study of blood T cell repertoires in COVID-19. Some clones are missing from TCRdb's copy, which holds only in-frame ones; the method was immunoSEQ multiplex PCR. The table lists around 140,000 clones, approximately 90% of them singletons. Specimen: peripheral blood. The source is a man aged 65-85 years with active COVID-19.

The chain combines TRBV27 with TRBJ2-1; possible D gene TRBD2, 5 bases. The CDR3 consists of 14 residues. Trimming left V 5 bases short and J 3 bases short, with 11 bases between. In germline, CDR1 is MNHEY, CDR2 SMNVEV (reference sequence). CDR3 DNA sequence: TGTGCCAGCAGTCTAAACCGGGACTACAATGAGCAGTTCTTC. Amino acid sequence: CASSLNRDYNEQFF.

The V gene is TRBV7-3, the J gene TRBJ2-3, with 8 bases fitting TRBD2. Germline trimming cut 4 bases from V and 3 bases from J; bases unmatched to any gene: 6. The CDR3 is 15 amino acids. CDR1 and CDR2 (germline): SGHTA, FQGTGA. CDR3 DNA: TGTGCCAGCAGCTCGGGGGGGAGACAGACAGATACGCAGTATTTT. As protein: CASSSGGRQTDTQYF.

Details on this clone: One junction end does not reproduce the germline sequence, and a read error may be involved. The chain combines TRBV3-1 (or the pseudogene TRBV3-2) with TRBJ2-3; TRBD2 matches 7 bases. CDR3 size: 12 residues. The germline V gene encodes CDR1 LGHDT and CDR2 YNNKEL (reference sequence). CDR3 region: CASSLTGRRGDF. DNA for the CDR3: TGTGCCAGCAGCCTGACCGGACGCCGGGGGGATTTT.

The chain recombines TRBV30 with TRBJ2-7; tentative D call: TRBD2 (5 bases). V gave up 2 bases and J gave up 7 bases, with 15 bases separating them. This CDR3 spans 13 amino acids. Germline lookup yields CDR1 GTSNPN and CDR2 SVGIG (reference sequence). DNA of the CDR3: TGTGCCTGGAGTAGTCTAGCCGGAGAAGAGCAGTACTTC. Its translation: CAWSSLAGEEQYF.

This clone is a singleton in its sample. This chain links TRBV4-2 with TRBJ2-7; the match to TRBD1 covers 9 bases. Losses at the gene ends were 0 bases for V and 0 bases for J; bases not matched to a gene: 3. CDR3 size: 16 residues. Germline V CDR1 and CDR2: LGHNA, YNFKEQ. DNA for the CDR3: TGTGCCAGCAGCCAAGAGGGGACAGGGACCTCCTACGAGCAGTACTTC. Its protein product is CASSQEGTGTSYEQYF.

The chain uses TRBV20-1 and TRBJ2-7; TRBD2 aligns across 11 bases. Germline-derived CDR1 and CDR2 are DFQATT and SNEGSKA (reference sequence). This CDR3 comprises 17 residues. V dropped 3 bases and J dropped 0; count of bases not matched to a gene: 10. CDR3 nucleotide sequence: TGCAGTGCTAGTCCCGCTCTAGCGGGAGGCCTCTCCTACGAGCAGTACTTC. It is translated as CSASPALAGGLSYEQYF.

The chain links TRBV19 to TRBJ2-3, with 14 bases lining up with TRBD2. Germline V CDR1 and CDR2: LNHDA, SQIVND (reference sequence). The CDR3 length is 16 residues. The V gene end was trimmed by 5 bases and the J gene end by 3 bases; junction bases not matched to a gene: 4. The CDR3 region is CASSLRTSGRTDTQYF. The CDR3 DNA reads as TGTGCCAGTAGTCTAAGGACTAGCGGGAGGACAGATACGCAGTATTTT.

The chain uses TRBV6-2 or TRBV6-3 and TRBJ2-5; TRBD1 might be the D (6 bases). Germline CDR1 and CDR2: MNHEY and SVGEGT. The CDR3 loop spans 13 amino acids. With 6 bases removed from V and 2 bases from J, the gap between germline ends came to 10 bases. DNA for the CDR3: TGTGCCAGCAGCAACACAGGGCAAGAGACCCAGTACTTC. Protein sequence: CASSNTGQETQYF.

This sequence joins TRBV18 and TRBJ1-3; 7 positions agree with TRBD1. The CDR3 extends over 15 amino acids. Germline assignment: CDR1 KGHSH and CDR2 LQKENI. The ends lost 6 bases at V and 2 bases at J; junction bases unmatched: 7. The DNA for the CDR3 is TGTGCCAGCTCCCCCCCGACAGGGACTGGAAACACCATATATTTT. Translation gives CASSPPTGTGNTIYF. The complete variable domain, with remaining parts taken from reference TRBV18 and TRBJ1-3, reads NAGVMQNPRHLVRRRGQEARLRCSPMKGHSHVYWYRQLPEEGLKFMVYLQKENIIDESGMPKERFSAEFPKEGPSILRIQQVVRGDSAAYFCASSPPTGTGNTIYFGEGSWLTVV.

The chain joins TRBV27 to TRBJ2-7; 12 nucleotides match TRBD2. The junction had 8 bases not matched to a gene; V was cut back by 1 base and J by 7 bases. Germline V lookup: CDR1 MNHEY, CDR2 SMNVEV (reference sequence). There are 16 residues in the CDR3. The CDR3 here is CASSLFLTGLAGEQYF. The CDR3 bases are TGTGCCAGCAGTTTATTCCTCACTGGACTAGCGGGAGAGCAGTACTTC.

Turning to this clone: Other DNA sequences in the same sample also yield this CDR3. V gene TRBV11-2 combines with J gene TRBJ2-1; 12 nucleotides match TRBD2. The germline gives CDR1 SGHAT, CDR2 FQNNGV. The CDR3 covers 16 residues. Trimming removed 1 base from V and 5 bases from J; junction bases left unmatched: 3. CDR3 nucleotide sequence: TGTGCCAGCAGCTTAGCCGGACTAGCGGGAAACAATGAGCAGTTCTTC. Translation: CASSLAGLAGNNEQFF.

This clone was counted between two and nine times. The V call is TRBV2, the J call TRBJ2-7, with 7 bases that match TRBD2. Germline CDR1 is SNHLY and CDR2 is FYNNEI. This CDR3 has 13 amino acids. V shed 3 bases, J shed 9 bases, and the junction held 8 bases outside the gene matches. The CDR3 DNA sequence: TGTGCCAGCAGTGATCGGGGGGTTCGGGTGCAGTACTTC. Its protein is CASSDRGVRVQYF. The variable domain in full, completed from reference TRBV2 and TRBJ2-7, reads EPEVTQTPSHQVTQMGQEVILRCVPISNHLYFYWYRQILGQKVEFLVSFYNNEISEKSEIFDDQFSVERPDGSNFTLKIRSTKLEDSAMYFCASSDRGVRVQYFGPGTRLTVT.

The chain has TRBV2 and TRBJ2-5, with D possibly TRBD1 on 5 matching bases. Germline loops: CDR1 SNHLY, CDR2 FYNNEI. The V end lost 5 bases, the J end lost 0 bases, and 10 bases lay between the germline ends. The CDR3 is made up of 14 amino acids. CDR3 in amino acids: CASSSRQYQETQYF. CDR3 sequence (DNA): TGTGCCAGCAGTTCGCGACAGTACCAAGAGACCCAGTACTTC.

The chain's CDR3 is CASSERGRAYNEKLFF. CDR3 in DNA: TGTGCCAGCAGTGAAAGGGGCAGGGCCTATAATGAAAAACTGTTTTTT. The chain links TRBV6-1 to TRBJ1-4; D is possibly TRBD1 (5 bases). CDR1 is MNHNS and CDR2 is SASEGT in the germline V gene. V dropped 2 bases and J dropped 4 bases, with 14 bases sitting between them. CDR3 length: 16 amino acids.

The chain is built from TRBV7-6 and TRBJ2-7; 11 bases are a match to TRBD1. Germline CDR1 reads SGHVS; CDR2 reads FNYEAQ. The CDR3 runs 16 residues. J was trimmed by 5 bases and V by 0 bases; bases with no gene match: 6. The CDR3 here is CASSLAGQGARHEQYF. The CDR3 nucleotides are TGTGCCAGCAGCTTAGCCGGACAGGGGGCAAGGCACGAGCAGTACTTC.

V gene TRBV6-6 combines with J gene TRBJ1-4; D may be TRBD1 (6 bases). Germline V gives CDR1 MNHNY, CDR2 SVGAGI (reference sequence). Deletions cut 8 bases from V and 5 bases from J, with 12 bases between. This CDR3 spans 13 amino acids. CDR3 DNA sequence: TGTGCCAGCGCAGGGGTTGTGAATGAAAAACTGTTTTTT. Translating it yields CASAGVVNEKLFF.

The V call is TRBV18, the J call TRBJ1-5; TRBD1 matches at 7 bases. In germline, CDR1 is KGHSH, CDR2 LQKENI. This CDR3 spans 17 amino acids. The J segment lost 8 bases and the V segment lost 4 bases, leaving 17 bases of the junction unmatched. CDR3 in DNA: TGTGCCAGCTCACTCCGACAGGGTTGGGAAAGGATCGAGCCCCAGCATTTT. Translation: CASSLRQGWERIEPQHF. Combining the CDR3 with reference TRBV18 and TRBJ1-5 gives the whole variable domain NAGVMQNPRHLVRRRGQEARLRCSPMKGHSHVYWYRQLPEEGLKFMVYLQKENIIDESGMPKERFSAEFPKEGPSILRIQQVVRGDSAAYFCASSLRQGWERIEPQHFGDGTRLSIL.

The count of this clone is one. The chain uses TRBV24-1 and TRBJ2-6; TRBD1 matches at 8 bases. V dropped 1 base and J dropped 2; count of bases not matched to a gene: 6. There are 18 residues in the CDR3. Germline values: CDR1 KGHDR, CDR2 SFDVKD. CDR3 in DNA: TGTGCCACCAGTGATTTACGAGGGACAGGCCCTGGGGCCAACGTCCTGACTTTC. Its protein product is CATSDLRGTGPGANVLTF.

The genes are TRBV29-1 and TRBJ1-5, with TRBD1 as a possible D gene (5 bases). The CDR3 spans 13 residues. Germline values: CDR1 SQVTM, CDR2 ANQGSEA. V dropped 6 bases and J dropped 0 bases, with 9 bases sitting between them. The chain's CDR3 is CSVRTTSNQPQHF. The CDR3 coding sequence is TGCAGCGTAAGGACAACTAGCAATCAGCCCCAGCATTTT.

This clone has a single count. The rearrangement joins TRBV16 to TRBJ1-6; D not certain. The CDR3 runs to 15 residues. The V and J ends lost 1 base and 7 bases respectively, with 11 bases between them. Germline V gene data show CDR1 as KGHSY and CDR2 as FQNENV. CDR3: CASSQYYTENSPLHF. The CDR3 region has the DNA TGTGCCAGCAGCCAATATTACACAGAGAATTCACCCCTCCACTTT.